A single sample is the source of the 24 T cell receptor beta chains below, sequenced in a study of identical twins. TCRdb called the 5' RACE reads again in MiXCR, with one record for every CDR3 protein. The table has roughly 350,000 distinct CDR3 sequences, around an eighth seen once; the top ten hold 6% to 9%. This sample was also put to use in a study of yellow fever vaccine responses in identical twins.

The sequencing input was CD8+ T cells sorted from blood. The receptors derive from a woman under 30 in good health.

This clonotype was counted at least ten times. The chain carries TRBV7-9 and TRBJ2-7; D possibly corresponds to TRBD2 (5 bases). Germline V gene lookup returns CDR1 SEHNR and CDR2 FQNEAQ (reference sequence). V lost 7 bases to trimming and J lost 2 bases, with 12 bases between them. This CDR3 comprises 13 residues. The CDR3 loop reads CASIPPAAYEQYF. CDR3 in DNA: TGTGCCAGCATCCCGCCAGCGGCCTACGAGCAGTACTTC.

The chain uses TRBV7-9 and TRBJ1-1, with a possible D match to TRBD1 (6 bases). The CDR3 has 11 residues. V lost 6 bases and J lost 6, with 8 bases in between. Looked up from germline, CDR1 is SEHNR and CDR2 is FQNEAQ (reference sequence). In DNA form, the CDR3 reads TGTGCCAGCAGTACAGGGCCTGAAGCTTTCTTT. Protein: CASSTGPEAFF.

The chain combines TRBV12-3 or TRBV12-4 with TRBJ2-7, with TRBD1 identical over 9 bases. The CDR3 runs 16 residues. With 5 bases clipped from V and 6 bases from J, the junction kept 14 bases outside the gene matches. The CDR3 sequence: CASSNRGGDRAAEQYF. In DNA form, the CDR3 reads TGTGCCAGCAGTAATAGGGGTGGGGACAGGGCGGCCGAGCAGTACTTC.

The CDR3 sequence: CASSQGGYEAFF. CDR3 sequence (DNA): TGCGCCAGCAGCCAAGGGGGATATGAAGCTTTCTTT. This sequence joins TRBV4-1 and TRBJ1-1; D call uncertain. Germline-derived CDR1 and CDR2 are MGHRA and YSYEKL. With 1 base removed from V and 7 bases from J, the gap between germline ends came to 7 bases. This CDR3 region has 12 residues.

This clonotype was found a few times. The chain uses TRBV11-2 and TRBJ2-7; D is perhaps TRBD1 (5 bases). Deletions cut 1 base from V and 3 bases from J, with 7 bases between. The germline V gene encodes CDR1 SGHAT and CDR2 FQNNGV. CDR3 length: 13 residues. CDR3 sequence reads: CASSLGDSYEQYV. For the CDR3, the DNA is TGTGCCAGCAGCTTAGGCGACAGCTACGAGCAGTACGTC.

V gene TRBV7-3 combines with J gene TRBJ2-1, with 9 bases that match TRBD1. Germline V CDR1 and CDR2: SGHTA, FQGTGA. CDR3 length: 15 residues. The J segment lost 8 bases and the V segment lost 3 bases, leaving 8 bases of the junction unmatched. This CDR3 reads CASSFSGQGGHEQFF. The CDR3 DNA reads as TGTGCCAGCAGCTTCTCGGGACAGGGTGGGCATGAGCAGTTCTTC.

The chain recombines TRBV12-5 with TRBJ2-3; D uncertain. This CDR3 spans 14 amino acids. Trimming shortened V by 3 bases and J by 2 bases, and 9 bases separated the two germline ends. Germline CDR1 LGHNT, CDR2 FRNRAP. The DNA of the CDR3 is TGTGCTAGTGGTTTAGGAGCTTTCACAGATACGCAGTATTTT. This gives the protein CASGLGAFTDTQYF.

The table lists this clonotype with many counts. V gene TRBV5-1 combines with J gene TRBJ1-1; no definite D call. Trimming shortened V by 3 bases and J by 4 bases, and 13 bases separated the two germline ends. This CDR3 is 14 amino acids long. The V gene's germline CDR1 is SGHRS and CDR2 YFSETQ. The chain's CDR3 is CASSSVPEATEAFF. The CDR3 DNA is TGCGCCAGCAGCTCCGTACCCGAGGCCACTGAAGCTTTCTTT.

This clonotype was seen ten or more times. The rearrangement links TRBV4-1 to TRBJ2-3; TRBD2 matches 11 bases. V lost 5 bases, J lost 2 bases, and 9 bases stayed unmatched. The CDR3 is 17 amino acids. Germline CDR1 and CDR2: MGHRA and YSYEKL. For the CDR3, the DNA is TGCGCCAGCAGCTACCCACTAGCGGGAGCGACCACAGATACGCAGTATTTT. It translates to CASSYPLAGATTDTQYF.

This clonotype was observed many times. The rearrangement joins TRBV2 to TRBJ2-2, with 11 nucleotides matching TRBD2. The germline V gene encodes CDR1 SNHLY and CDR2 FYNNEI. V was pared by 6 bases and J by 1 base, with 1 base of the junction left unmatched. The CDR3 has 15 residues. The CDR3 coding sequence is TGTGCCAGCAGGGGGACTAGCGGGAACACCGGGGAGCTGTTTTTT. It translates to CASRGTSGNTGELFF.

This clonotype was recorded many times. The rearrangement uses TRBV9 and TRBJ2-1, with a weak D call TRBD1 (6 bases). V lost 2 bases to trimming and J lost 9 bases, with 12 bases between them. Germline assignment: CDR1 SGDLS and CDR2 YYNGEE. This CDR3 has 13 amino acids. CDR3 residues: CASSVTGYAEQFF. CDR3 nucleotides: TGTGCCAGCAGCGTCACAGGGTATGCTGAGCAGTTCTTC.

The chain links TRBV10-3 to TRBJ2-2, with D perhaps given as TRBD1 or TRBD2 (5 bases each). The CDR3 spans 12 residues. Germline assignment: CDR1 ENHRY and CDR2 SYGVKD. Trimming shortened V by 11 bases and J by 1 base, and 8 bases separated the two germline ends. The CDR3 region has the DNA TGTGCCGGGACGGGGAACACCGGGGAGCTGTTTTTT. It translates to CAGTGNTGELFF.

This clonotype turned up a few times. The chain employs TRBV9 and TRBJ1-2, with 7 bases that match TRBD1. The junction had 0 bases not matched to a gene; V was cut back by 3 bases and J by 4 bases. Germline CDR1 reads SGDLS; CDR2 reads YYNGEE. The CDR3 has 12 residues. The CDR3 DNA sequence: TGTGCCAGCAGCGACAGGGGCTATGGCTACACCTTC. Amino acid sequence: CASSDRGYGYTF.

The rearrangement links TRBV29-1 to TRBJ1-4; 9 nucleotides align to TRBD1. The CDR3 totals 13 residues. The germline V gene has CDR1 SQVTM and CDR2 ANQGSEA. The ends lost 5 bases at V and 8 bases at J; junction bases unmatched: 6. In DNA, the CDR3 is TGCAGCGTTCCGGGACAGGGAGCCGAAAAACTGTTTTTT. Encoded protein: CSVPGQGAEKLFF.

There are many counts of this clonotype. The chain couples TRBV7-9 to TRBJ1-3; no clear D. The CDR3 has 14 residues. Looked up from germline, CDR1 is SEHNR and CDR2 is FQNEAQ (reference sequence). V dropped 3 bases and J dropped 5 bases, with 11 bases sitting between them. The CDR3 sequence: CASSFPDGRNTIYF. As DNA, the CDR3 is TGTGCCAGCAGCTTCCCCGACGGCAGAAACACCATATATTTT.

At least ten counts were recorded for this clonotype. The genes are TRBV5-1 and TRBJ2-7; D unresolved. Deletions cut 4 bases from V and 2 bases from J, with 19 bases between. Germline CDR1 reads SGHRS; CDR2 reads YFSETQ. The CDR3 totals 16 residues. CDR3 nucleotide sequence: TGCGCCAGCAGCACAAAGGGTGGACCACCCACCTACGAGCAGTACTTC. Amino acid sequence: CASSTKGGPPTYEQYF.

This clonotype has at least ten counts. Here the CDR3 reads CASSLTSNGELFF. The CDR3 bases are TGTGCCAGCAGCCTCACTAGCAACGGGGAGCTGTTTTTT. V is TRBV7-2 and J is TRBJ2-2, with a weak D call TRBD2 (6 bases). CDR1 SGHTA and CDR2 FQGNSA come from the germline V gene. V was trimmed by 5 bases and J by 7 bases, leaving 11 bases between them. CDR3 length: 13 residues.

The chain combines TRBV5-1 with TRBJ1-2; the D gene is possibly TRBD1 (6 bases). The CDR3 has 15 residues. CDR1 and CDR2 (germline): SGHRS, YFSETQ. V was trimmed by 2 bases and J by 8 bases, leaving 19 bases between them. CDR3 residues: CASSFWTENLGGYTF. The CDR3 DNA reads as TGCGCCAGCAGCTTTTGGACAGAGAACCTGGGGGGCTACACCTTC.

The chain joins TRBV12-3 or TRBV12-4 to TRBJ2-1, with unresolved D. This CDR3 contains 14 residues. The ends were cut back, 5 bases at V and 0 bases at J, with 8 bases in the middle. As DNA, the CDR3 is TGTGCCAGCAGTCGGGTGAGCTCCTACAATGAGCAGTTCTTC. Translation: CASSRVSSYNEQFF.

The J gene is TRBJ2-7, the V gene TRBV20-1; 11 bases are shared with TRBD2. V shed 1 base and J 5 bases; nucleotides not matched to a gene: 16. Germline V CDR1 and CDR2: DFQATT, SNEGSKA (reference sequence). This CDR3 spans 18 amino acids. The CDR3 loop reads CSARGASGRFPYTDEQYF. The CDR3 DNA reads as TGCAGTGCTAGAGGGGCTAGCGGGAGGTTTCCCTATACCGACGAGCAGTACTTC.

This chain connects TRBV20-1 to TRBJ2-5; TRBD2 matches 8 bases. CDR1 is DFQATT, CDR2 SNEGSKA, per germline (reference sequence). Losses at the gene ends were 2 bases for V and 5 bases for J; bases not matched to a gene: 7. This CDR3 contains 14 residues. CDR3 sequence: CSARPGGPRETQYF. The CDR3 nucleotides read TGCAGTGCTAGACCGGGGGGGCCGAGGGAGACCCAGTACTTC.

This clonotype was seen ten or more times. The V gene is TRBV12-3 or TRBV12-4, the J gene TRBJ2-1; D uncertain. This CDR3 spans 11 amino acids. V lost 0 bases to trimming and J lost 9 bases, with 3 bases between them. The DNA of the CDR3 is TGTGCCAGCAGTTTAGCGGGTGAGCAGTTCTTC. Amino acid sequence: CASSLAGEQFF.

This sequence joins TRBV25-1 and TRBJ2-2, with D maybe TRBD1 (6 bases). V gave up 2 bases and J gave up 4 bases, with 17 bases separating them. The germline V gene encodes CDR1 MGHDK and CDR2 SYGVNS. The CDR3 has 17 residues. In DNA form, the CDR3 reads TGTGCCAGCAGTGAAGAAAAAGACAGCAGGGGCACCGGGGAGCTGTTTTTT. This codes for CASSEEKDSRGTGELFF.

This clonotype occurred a few times. The chain employs TRBV2 and TRBJ2-5; D unclear. The V and J ends lost 3 bases and 1 base respectively, with 15 bases between them. The CDR3 totals 16 residues. Looked up from germline, CDR1 is SNHLY and CDR2 is FYNNEI. The CDR3 reads CASSEATVTFQETQYF. In nucleotides, the CDR3 is TGTGCCAGCAGTGAGGCTACCGTGACATTCCAAGAGACCCAGTACTTC.